The TCR beta chain described here comes from a study of Ad26.COV2.S vaccination and SARS-CoV-2 variants. Repertoires were generated with immunoSEQ multiplex PCR, while TCRdb's copy carries only in-frame clones and drops some. The table includes hundreds of thousands of clones, roughly 87% detected once. On this clone itself: Other nucleotide sequences from this sample produce the same CDR3.

As for treatment: some 19 received Ad26.COV2.S at low or high dose, single or two shots; several received placebo; per-sample allocation not given. Vaccine and placebo recipients were sampled on day 63 after the first injection. Aged 18-55 years, donor was enrolled in Boston in about 2020. This CDR3 spans 13 amino acids. Deletions cut 2 bases from V and 4 bases from J, with 6 bases between. Germline values: CDR1 SGHTA, CDR2 FQGTGA. J is TRBJ1-5 and V is TRBV7-3; D uncertain. Sequencing was performed on peripheral blood, taken in a trial of Ad26.COV2.S vaccine versus placebo. The receptor was derived from a person aged 18-65 years who received the Ad26.COV2.S COVID-19 vaccine or a placebo. The CDR3 DNA reads as TGTGCCAGCAGCTTACAAGGAAATCAGCCCCAGCATTTT. Protein: CASSLQGNQPQHF.